A single sample gave rise to the 9 T cell receptor beta chains below, sequenced in a study of CD8 T cells in ankylosing spondylitis. One entry per CDR3 protein results from TCRdb running MiXCR on the 5' RACE reads. The sample lists about 250,000 distinct CDR3 sequences, roughly 32% seen once, with about 4.2% in the top ten. Input material: blood, either unsorted or a sorted T cell fraction (not recorded which). Receptors originate from a male donor with ankylosing spondylitis or in good health (not recorded which).

The chain joins TRBV27 to TRBJ1-1, with 9 nucleotides matching TRBD1. The J segment lost 1 base and the V segment lost 6 bases, leaving 3 bases of the junction unmatched. Germline V gene sequence: CDR1 MNHEY, CDR2 SMNVEV (reference sequence). The CDR3 contains 14 residues. CDR3 sequence reads: CASRDRGSNTEAFF. The CDR3, as DNA: TGTGCCAGCAGGGACAGGGGCTCGAACACTGAAGCTTTCTTT.

The chain combines TRBV20-1 with TRBJ2-7, with TRBD1 identical over 12 bases. Germline CDR1 DFQATT, CDR2 SNEGSKA (reference sequence). Losses at the gene ends were 3 bases for V and 5 bases for J; bases not matched to a gene: 11. This CDR3 is 16 amino acids long. Here the CDR3 reads CSARGRSGQGAHEQYF. The CDR3 nucleotides read TGCAGTGCTAGGGGTCGTTCGGGACAGGGGGCCCACGAGCAGTACTTC.

With regard to this clonotype: Relative to the germline gene, one junction end is altered; a read error may explain this. The chain uses TRBV10-3 and TRBJ2-1; 11 bases fit TRBD2. This CDR3 is built from 17 residues. CDR1 and CDR2 (germline): ENHRY, SYGVKD. Here the CDR3 reads CAISSPSGGPLYNEQFF. In DNA form, the CDR3 reads TGTGCCATCAGCAGCCCTAGCGGGGGGCCCCTATACAACGAGCAGTTCTTC.

The chain uses TRBV29-1 and TRBJ1-1; D gene unclear. Trimming stripped 1 base from V and 1 base from J, with 10 bases between. CDR1 and CDR2 from the germline V gene are SQVTM and ANQGSEA. There are 14 residues in the CDR3. CDR3 DNA: TGCAGCGTTGAAGTTGGATCCGCGAACACTGAAGCTTTCTTT. It translates to CSVEVGSANTEAFF.

The rearrangement links TRBV3-1 to TRBJ2-1; D unclear. Germline assignment: CDR1 LGHDT and CDR2 YNNKEL (reference sequence). The CDR3 spans 16 residues. Trimming left V 0 bases short and J 6 bases short, with 15 bases between. CDR3 sequence: CASSQEWSPSVNEQFF. In DNA, the CDR3 is TGTGCCAGCAGCCAAGAGTGGTCCCCTTCGGTCAATGAGCAGTTCTTC.

This clonotype was seen a handful of times. The V and J genes are TRBV5-1 and TRBJ2-1; D may be TRBD1 (6 bases). The CDR3 length is 16 residues. The V end was cut by 2 bases, the J end by 4 bases, with 16 bases between. CDR1 SGHRS and CDR2 YFSETQ come from the germline V gene. The CDR3 DNA reads as TGCGCCAGCAGCTTTTCGCTCGTCCAGGGGTACAATGAGCAGTTCTTC. Residues: CASSFSLVQGYNEQFF.

The chain has TRBV20-1 and TRBJ2-7; 10 bases line up with TRBD1. Germline loops: CDR1 DFQATT, CDR2 SNEGSKA (reference sequence). This CDR3 has 15 amino acids. Losses at the gene ends were 6 bases for V and 6 bases for J; bases not matched to a gene: 14. DNA of the CDR3: TGCAGTGCCCCTGAGGGGACAGGGGAAAATGGCGAGCAGTACTTC. Amino acids: CSAPEGTGENGEQYF.

The CDR3 DNA reads as TGTGCCAGCAGTTACTCGAGGGGGCAAGAGACCCAGTACTTC. Its translation is CASSYSRGQETQYF. The chain joins TRBV6-5 to TRBJ2-5; D might be TRBD1 (6 bases). In germline, CDR1 is MNHEY, CDR2 SVGAGI. The V and J ends lost 0 bases and 2 bases respectively, with 7 bases between them. CDR3 length: 14 residues.

This clonotype was counted between two and nine times. The chain combines TRBV29-1 with TRBJ2-7, with unresolved D. Germline assignment: CDR1 SQVTM and CDR2 ANQGSEA. The CDR3 contains 13 residues. V lost 4 bases and J 2 bases, leaving 12 bases between the germline ends. DNA of the CDR3: TGCAGCGTTGTCCTTCCTGGGGCCTACGAGCAGTACTTC. Its protein is CSVVLPGAYEQYF.